The 31 T cell receptor beta chains below all came from one sample that was sequenced in a study of radiotherapy plus CTLA-4 blockade in lung cancer. Profiling relied on immunoSEQ multiplex PCR, and the TCRdb table lists in-frame clones only, not all of them. Of more than 25,000 clones in the sample, 75% to 85% are singletons; the top ten hold over 15%. The source was peripheral blood, collected from a patient treated with radiotherapy plus ipilimumab. Receptors were obtained from a human donor with non-small cell lung cancer that progressed on radiotherapy plus ipilimumab.

The chain couples TRBV9 to TRBJ2-1; TRBD2 aligns across 7 bases. Germline V gene sequence: CDR1 SGDLS, CDR2 YYNGEE. This CDR3 has 16 residues. Trimming took 2 bases from V and 3 from J; bases not matched to a gene: 8. The CDR3 sequence is CASSVGASGIYNEQFF. The CDR3, as DNA: TGTGCCAGCAGCGTCGGGGCTAGCGGCATCTACAATGAGCAGTTCTTC. The full variable domain, in which reference TRBV9 and TRBJ2-1 provide the parts outside the CDR3, is DSGVTQTPKHLITATGQRVTLRCSPRSGDLSVYWYQQSLDQGLQFLIQYYNGEERAKGNILERFSAQQFPDLHSELNLSSLELGDSALYFCASSVGASGIYNEQFFGPGTRLTVL.

Only a few counts were recorded for this clone. V and J are TRBV6-6 and TRBJ1-2; 7 bases match TRBD1. Germline trimming cut 7 bases from V and 8 bases from J; bases unmatched to any gene: 7. This CDR3 is 12 amino acids long. Germline values: CDR1 MNHNY, CDR2 SVGAGI (reference sequence). CDR3 sequence reads: CASTQGGQGYTF. The CDR3 coding sequence is TGTGCCAGCACCCAGGGGGGTCAAGGCTACACCTTC.

The chain is built from TRBV5-6 and TRBJ2-1; D gene ambiguous. The V gene's germline CDR1 is SGHDT and CDR2 YYEEEE. This CDR3 comprises 16 residues. Trimming took off 0 bases at V and 3 bases at J, with 13 bases between the two ends. The CDR3 loop reads CASSLGGSLIYNEQFF. As DNA, the CDR3 is TGTGCCAGCAGCTTGGGTGGCAGCTTGATCTACAATGAGCAGTTCTTC.

The chain combines TRBV6-6 with TRBJ2-4, with 9 bases lining up with TRBD2. This CDR3 has 16 amino acids. Germline V lookup: CDR1 MNHNY, CDR2 SVGAGI (reference sequence). J lost 4 bases, V lost 0 bases, and 4 bases had no gene match. CDR3: CASSYSIAGGKNIQYF. For the CDR3, the DNA is TGTGCCAGCAGTTACTCGATTGCGGGGGGGAAAAACATTCAGTACTTC.

The chain combines TRBV19 with TRBJ2-3, with 7 bases aligning to TRBD2. The V gene's germline CDR1 is LNHDA and CDR2 SQIVND (reference sequence). J was trimmed by 2 bases and V by 7 bases; bases with no gene match: 21. CDR3 length: 19 residues. CDR3 region: CASKPGRNGAAGATDTQYF. DNA of the CDR3: TGTGCCAGTAAGCCGGGGAGGAACGGGGCGGCGGGAGCCACAGATACGCAGTATTTT. The entire variable domain, with the rest obtained from reference TRBV19 and TRBJ2-3, is as follows: DGGITQSPKYLFRKEGQNVTLSCEQNLNHDAMYWYRQDPGQGLRLIYYSQIVNDFQKGDIAEGYSVSREKKESFPLTVTSAQKNPTAFYLCASKPGRNGAAGATDTQYFGPGTRLTVL.

This chain links TRBV28 with TRBJ2-7, with TRBD2 matching 10 bases. From germline, CDR1 is MDHEN and CDR2 SYDVKM. This CDR3 comprises 15 residues. Trimming removed 1 base from V and 5 bases from J; junction bases left unmatched: 5. The CDR3 nucleotides are TGTGCCAGCAGTTTATCGGCTAGCGGGAGCAACGAGCAGTACTTC. As protein: CASSLSASGSNEQYF.

This sequence joins TRBV5-1 and TRBJ1-1, with 7 bases identical to TRBD1. The CDR3 is 14 amino acids. The germline gives CDR1 SGHRS, CDR2 YFSETQ. V dropped 9 bases and J dropped 0; count of bases not matched to a gene: 8. The CDR3 region has the DNA TGCGCCACCCGACAGGGAGCGATGAACACTGAAGCTTTCTTT. This gives the protein CATRQGAMNTEAFF.

The chain joins TRBV6-5 to TRBJ2-3; TRBD1 or TRBD2 may be the D gene (6 bases each). The germline CDR1 and CDR2 sequences are MNHEY and SVGAGI. The V gene lost 2 bases and the J gene lost 7 bases, with 16 bases spanning the gap. The CDR3 is made up of 15 amino acids. The CDR3: CASSYAIGGGNTQYF. In DNA form, the CDR3 reads TGTGCCAGCAGTTACGCTATCGGGGGCGGAAATACGCAGTATTTT.

This clone has only one observation. The V call is TRBV30, the J call TRBJ2-5, with 7 bases fitting TRBD1. The trim removed 7 bases at V and 4 bases at J, leaving 9 bases unmatched. Looked up from germline, CDR1 is GTSNPN and CDR2 is SVGIG (reference sequence). This CDR3 contains 13 residues. Here the CDR3 DNA reads TGTGCCTCCAACAGGGGATCGGGAGAGACCCAGTACTTC. This gives the protein CASNRGSGETQYF. Variable domain in full (rest from reference TRBV30 and TRBJ2-5): SQTIHQWPATLVQPVGSPLSLECTVEGTSNPNLYWYRQAAGRGLQLLFYSVGIGQISSEVPQNLSASRPQDRQFILSSKKLLLSDSGFYLCASNRGSGETQYFGPGTRLLVL.

The chain combines TRBV11-3 with TRBJ2-7; a possible D gene is TRBD1 (6 bases). CDR3 size: 14 residues. Per the germline V gene, CDR1 is SGHNT and CDR2 is YENEEA. V shed 5 bases and J shed 4 bases, with 15 bases lying between them. The CDR3 DNA is TGTGCCAGCAGCCCAGGCAGGGGCTTATACGAGCAGTACTTC. It yields the protein CASSPGRGLYEQYF.

The genes are TRBV4-2 and TRBJ2-3; no definite D call. This CDR3 contains 13 residues. Germline CDR1 is LGHNA and CDR2 is YNFKEQ. Trimming stripped 4 bases from V and 2 bases from J, with 7 bases between. As DNA, the CDR3 is TGTGCCAGCAGCCCAGGCCCCACAGATACGCAGTATTTT. This sequence encodes CASSPGPTDTQYF.

The V gene is TRBV27, the J gene TRBJ1-1; 8 bases line up with TRBD1. The germline V gene encodes CDR1 MNHEY and CDR2 SMNVEV (reference sequence). V dropped 4 bases and J dropped 3; count of bases not matched to a gene: 4. CDR3 length: 14 amino acids. The CDR3: CASSWGTGYTEAFF. The CDR3 nucleotides are TGTGCCAGCAGTTGGGGGACAGGATACACTGAAGCTTTCTTT.

The chain couples TRBV10-3 to TRBJ2-7; D unresolved. The V gene lost 6 bases and the J gene lost 9 bases, with 21 bases spanning the gap. Per germline, CDR1 ENHRY and CDR2 SYGVKD. This CDR3 region has 14 residues. DNA for the CDR3: TGTGCCATCAGCGACACGGGCCGAAGAAAGGGGCAGTACTTC. Amino acid sequence: CAISDTGRRKGQYF.

The CDR3 sequence is CAWSGGTAGNTIYF. The CDR3 region has the DNA TGTGCCTGGAGTGGCGGGACGGCTGGAAACACCATATATTTT. The chain uses TRBV30 and TRBJ1-3; maybe TRBD1 (5 bases). Germline CDR1 GTSNPN, CDR2 SVGIG (reference sequence). V lost 1 base and J lost 2, with 9 bases in between. The CDR3 covers 14 residues.

V and J are TRBV9 and TRBJ1-4; possible D gene TRBD1, 5 bases. CDR1 and CDR2 (germline): SGDLS, YYNGEE. The V gene lost 0 bases and the J gene lost 0 bases, with 15 bases spanning the gap. The CDR3 consists of 18 residues. The CDR3 is CASSVAQGPPATNEKLFF. For the CDR3, the DNA is TGTGCCAGCAGCGTAGCGCAGGGCCCACCCGCAACTAATGAAAAACTGTTTTTT.

V gene TRBV7-2 combines with J gene TRBJ1-6, with 7 bases aligning to TRBD1. J was trimmed by 7 bases and V by 5 bases; bases with no gene match: 2. Germline V lookup: CDR1 SGHTA, CDR2 FQGNSA. The CDR3 is 13 residues long. The CDR3 loop is CASSPDRNSPLHF. The CDR3 region has the DNA TGTGCCAGCAGCCCGGACAGGAATTCACCCCTCCACTTT.

V gene TRBV9 combines with J gene TRBJ1-5; 7 bases map to TRBD1. V shed 3 bases and J 5 bases; nucleotides not matched to a gene: 2. Germline V gene lookup returns CDR1 SGDLS and CDR2 YYNGEE. This CDR3 has 13 amino acids. CDR3 region: CASSETGYQPQHF. The CDR3 DNA is TGTGCCAGCAGCGAGACAGGGTATCAGCCCCAGCATTTT.

This clone showed up just once. This chain connects TRBV2 to TRBJ2-7; 8 bases agree with TRBD1. The ends lost 8 bases at V and 5 bases at J; junction bases unmatched: 8. CDR1 and CDR2 (germline): SNHLY, FYNNEI. The CDR3 totals 13 residues. The CDR3 nucleotides read TGTGCCAGCGGGAAGGACAGGGAAAACGAGCAGTACTTC. It specifies CASGKDRENEQYF.

The V call is TRBV7-6, the J call TRBJ2-7; a weak D match, TRBD2 (6 bases). V was cut by 1 base and J by 0 bases, with 10 bases left in between. The CDR3 is made up of 15 amino acids. Germline CDR1 is SGHVS and CDR2 is FNYEAQ. The CDR3 reads CASSLDWGDSYEQYF. CDR3 bases: TGTGCCAGCAGCTTAGATTGGGGGGACTCCTACGAGCAGTACTTC.

This clone has just one count. The rearrangement links TRBV19 to TRBJ1-5; D is perhaps TRBD1 (6 bases). The CDR3 totals 12 residues. The ends were cut back, 7 bases at V and 4 bases at J, with 8 bases in the middle. CDR1 and CDR2 from the germline V gene are LNHDA and SQIVND (reference sequence). CDR3 loop: CASKGGNQPQHF. CDR3 nucleotides: TGTGCCAGTAAGGGGGGGAATCAGCCCCAGCATTTT.

V and J are TRBV4-1 and TRBJ1-1; D gene uncertain. This CDR3 contains 16 residues. Trimming removed 1 base from V and 0 bases from J, with 12 bases in between. Germline CDR1 MGHRA, CDR2 YSYEKL. The CDR3 sequence is CASSQVPRTVNTEAFF. In nucleotides, the CDR3 is TGCGCCAGCAGCCAAGTTCCGCGGACGGTGAACACTGAAGCTTTCTTT.

The chain couples TRBV5-4 to TRBJ2-3, with D perhaps matching TRBD1 (5 bases). In germline, CDR1 is SGHNT, CDR2 YYREEE (reference sequence). The CDR3 length is 14 residues. The ends were cut back, 0 bases at V and 2 bases at J, with 7 bases in the middle. The CDR3 DNA reads TGTGCCAGCAGCTTGGGGGGCACCACAGATACGCAGTATTTT. Its translation: CASSLGGTTDTQYF.

The V call is TRBV9, the J call TRBJ2-3; D is undetermined. V lost 4 bases and J 2 bases, leaving 11 bases between the germline ends. CDR3 length equals 14 residues. Looked up from germline, CDR1 is SGDLS and CDR2 is YYNGEE. DNA of the CDR3: TGTGCCAGCAGCCCCTACGGATCCACAGATACGCAGTATTTT. Its protein is CASSPYGSTDTQYF. Based on the CDR3 plus reference TRBV9 and TRBJ2-3, the full variable domain is DSGVTQTPKHLITATGQRVTLRCSPRSGDLSVYWYQQSLDQGLQFLIQYYNGEERAKGNILERFSAQQFPDLHSELNLSSLELGDSALYFCASSPYGSTDTQYFGPGTRLTVL.

This rearrangement joins TRBV9 to TRBJ2-7; weak D call: TRBD2 (5 bases). Per germline, CDR1 SGDLS and CDR2 YYNGEE. This CDR3 region has 15 residues. V shed 4 bases and J shed 3 bases, with 17 bases lying between them. The CDR3 DNA reads as TGTGCCAGCAGCACCGCTAACGGGGAAGTCTACGAGCAGTACTTC. The encoded protein is CASSTANGEVYEQYF.

The chain carries TRBV2 and TRBJ2-7; D uncertain. This CDR3 spans 13 amino acids. Trimming cost V 4 bases and J 1 base, with 8 bases left between them. Germline assignment: CDR1 SNHLY and CDR2 FYNNEI. The CDR3 DNA sequence: TGTGCCAGCAGTGTTTTCTGGTCCTACGAGCAGTACTTC. Its translation is CASSVFWSYEQYF.

A single count supports this clone. The chain couples TRBV7-6 to TRBJ2-7; D might be TRBD2 (7 bases). From germline, CDR1 is SGHVS and CDR2 FNYEAQ. The CDR3 totals 16 residues. V was cut by 1 base and J by 4 bases, with 17 bases left in between. This chain's CDR3 is CASSLEGGLDPYEQYF. CDR3 bases: TGTGCCAGCAGCTTAGAGGGGGGGCTAGACCCTTACGAGCAGTACTTC.

The chain uses TRBV29-1 and TRBJ2-1, with TRBD2 identical over 7 bases. The V gene end was trimmed by 5 bases and the J gene end by 3 bases; junction bases not matched to a gene: 7. The CDR3 spans 14 residues. Germline V gives CDR1 SQVTM, CDR2 ANQGSEA. The CDR3 nucleotides read TGCAGCGTTCTTCAAGCGGGGAGCTACAATGAGCAGTTCTTC. This encodes CSVLQAGSYNEQFF.

The chain employs TRBV7-9 and TRBJ2-5; D is possibly TRBD1 or TRBD2 (7 bases each). The germline V gene has CDR1 SEHNR and CDR2 FQNEAQ (reference sequence). The CDR3 length is 15 residues. Trimming cost V 5 bases and J 2 bases, with 15 bases left between them. The CDR3, as DNA: TGTGCCAGCAGCCAAAGGGAGGGGGCTCAAGAGACCCAGTACTTC. It translates to CASSQREGAQETQYF.

The CDR3 reads CASSQDRTYGYTF. The CDR3 region has the DNA TGTGCCAGTAGCCAGGACAGGACTTATGGCTACACCTTC. The chain combines TRBV19 with TRBJ1-2; 7 bases are a match to TRBD1. Trimming cost V 6 bases and J 5 bases; bases outside gene matches: 6. Per the germline V gene, CDR1 is LNHDA and CDR2 is SQIVND (reference sequence). The CDR3 loop spans 13 amino acids. Based on the CDR3 plus reference TRBV19 and TRBJ1-2, the full variable domain is DGGITQSPKYLFRKEGQNVTLSCEQNLNHDAMYWYRQDPGQGLRLIYYSQIVNDFQKGDIAEGYSVSREKKESFPLTVTSAQKNPTAFYLCASSQDRTYGYTFGSGTRLTVV.

This chain links TRBV7-8 with TRBJ1-1, with D perhaps matching TRBD1 (5 bases). V was pared by 1 base and J by 4 bases, with 7 bases between. From germline, CDR1 is SGHVS and CDR2 FQNEAQ. This CDR3 region has 13 residues. For the CDR3, the DNA is TGTGCCAGCAGCTTAGATCAGGGCACTGAAGCTTTCTTT. Translating it yields CASSLDQGTEAFF.

V gene TRBV5-1 combines with J gene TRBJ1-6; 8 bases map to TRBD1. CDR3 length equals 13 residues. Germline CDR1 and CDR2: SGHRS and YFSETQ. Trimming cost V 7 bases and J 8 bases; bases outside gene matches: 5. For the CDR3, the DNA is TGCGCCAGCGGACAGGGACAGGATTCACCCCTCCACTTT. Protein: CASGQGQDSPLHF.